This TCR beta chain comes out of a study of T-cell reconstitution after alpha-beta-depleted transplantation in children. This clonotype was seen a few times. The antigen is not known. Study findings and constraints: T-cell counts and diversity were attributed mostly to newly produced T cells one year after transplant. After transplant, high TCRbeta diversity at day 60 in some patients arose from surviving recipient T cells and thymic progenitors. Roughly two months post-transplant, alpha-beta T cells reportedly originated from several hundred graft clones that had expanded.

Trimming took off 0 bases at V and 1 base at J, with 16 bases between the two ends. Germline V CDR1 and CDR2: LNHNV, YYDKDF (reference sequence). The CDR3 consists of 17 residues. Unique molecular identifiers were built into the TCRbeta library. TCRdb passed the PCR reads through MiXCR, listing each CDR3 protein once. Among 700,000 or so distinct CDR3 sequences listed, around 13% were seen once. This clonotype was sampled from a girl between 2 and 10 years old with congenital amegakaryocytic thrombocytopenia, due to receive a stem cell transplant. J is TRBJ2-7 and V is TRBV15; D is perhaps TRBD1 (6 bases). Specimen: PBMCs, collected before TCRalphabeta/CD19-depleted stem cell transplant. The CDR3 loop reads CATSRDLRQVRSYEQYF. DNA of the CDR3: TGTGCCACCAGCAGAGATCTGAGACAGGTTAGATCCTACGAGCAGTACTTC.